This TCR beta chain was documented in a study of cytomegalovirus exposure and HLA in healthy donors. For this clone: Its antigen is as yet unknown.

Researchers ran the PCR with 60 Vbeta and 13 Jbeta primers. Method: immunoSEQ multiplex PCR; TCRdb's copy keeps in-frame clones and lacks some. The sample lists fewer than 150,000 clones, around four fifths occurring once. The CDR3 spans 12 residues. V was clipped by 5 bases and J by 6 bases, with 8 bases between them. Germline CDR1 is MNHEY and CDR2 is SVGAGI. Notes on the study in general: It was likely that a cluster of highly shared sequence variants was a sequencing artifact. The sole available immune exposure information was CMV serostatus.

The receptor was derived from a man aged 25 to 45 in good health and CMV-seronegative. Sequenced: PBMCs. J is TRBJ1-5 and V is TRBV6-5, with D unresolved. DNA for the CDR3: TGTGCCAGCAGTACCACGGGTCAGCCCCAGCATTTT. It codes for CASSTTGQPQHF.